A selection of T cell receptor beta chains follows, all from one sample in a study of blood T cell repertoires in COVID-19. Sequenced by immunoSEQ multiplex PCR; TCRdb stores in-frame clones only, minus some. This table holds approximately 9,700 clones, nearly 90% found once. Sequenced: peripheral blood. The receptors derive from a human donor in a cohort sampled during active COVID-19. Both conserved end residues are part of each CDR3. A D gene is named only where the DNA matches it firmly. Clone size is stated in some rows and not others, as once, few, many or a class when expanded.

size: .
V: TRBV10-2
D: .
J: TRBJ2-5
DNA: TGCGCCAGCAGTGAGTCAAGGGGTGAGACCCAGTACTTC
CDR3: CASSESRGETQYF

size: .
V: TRBV24-1
D: TRBD1
J: TRBJ2-7
DNA: TGTGCCACCAGTGATCCCCCGGGACAGGGGACCTACGAGCAGTACTTC
CDR3: CATSDPPGQGTYEQYF

size: .
V: TRBV6-5
D: TRBD1
J: TRBJ2-7
DNA: TGTGCCAGCAGTTACGATGCGACAGGGGACGAGCAGTACTTC
CDR3: CASSYDATGDEQYF

size: .
V: TRBV5-1
D: TRBD2
J: TRBJ2-3
DNA: TGCGCCAGCAGCCCGGGCGGGGGGGATACGCAGTATTTT
CDR3: CASSPGGGDTQYF

size: few
V: TRBV7-3
D: .
J: TRBJ2-2
DNA: TGTGCCAGCAGCTTAACCGGGGAACTGGGCGGGGAGCTGTTTTTT
CDR3: CASSLTGELGGELFF

size: few
V: TRBV9
D: TRBD2
J: TRBJ2-5
DNA: TGTGCCAGCAGCGTAGATGTTGGGGAGGGCGGGGGGCGCCAAGAGACCCAGTACTTC
CDR3: CASSVDVGEGGGRQETQYF

size: .
V: TRBV19
D: .
J: TRBJ1-3
DNA: TGTGCCAGTAGTATATTTTCGGGGACTGGAAACACCATATATTTT
CDR3: CASSIFSGTGNTIYF

size: .
V: TRBV14
D: .
J: TRBJ2-4
DNA: TGTGCCAGCAGCCAAGTTAGCGGAATCAAAAACATTCAGTACTTC
CDR3: CASSQVSGIKNIQYF

size: .
V: TRBV10-3
D: .
J: TRBJ2-7
DNA: TGTGCCATCAGTCCACCGACAGCCTCCTACGAGCAGTACTTC
CDR3: CAISPPTASYEQYF

size: .
V: TRBV7-3
D: TRBD2
J: TRBJ2-5
DNA: TGTGCCAGCAGCCCGAATGGGGGGGGGCAAGAGACCCAGTACTTC
CDR3: CASSPNGGGQETQYF

size: .
V: TRBV12-3/TRBV12-4
D: .
J: TRBJ2-2
DNA: TGTGCCAGCAGTTTGTCCGGGACAAGACAGTTTTTT
CDR3: CASSLSGTRQFF

size: few
V: TRBV19
D: .
J: TRBJ2-5
DNA: TGTGCCAGTAGTCTCTCCCGGGACACTCAAGAGACCCAGTACTTC
CDR3: CASSLSRDTQETQYF

size: .
V: TRBV12-3/TRBV12-4
D: TRBD1
J: TRBJ1-2
DNA: TGTGCCAGCACCATAGACAGGGGTTCTGGCTACACCTTC
CDR3: CASTIDRGSGYTF

size: .
V: TRBV29-1
D: .
J: TRBJ1-1
DNA: TGCAGCGTTGGCGGGGGGGGCAGGTCTGAAGCTTTCTTT
CDR3: CSVGGGGRSEAFF

size: .
V: TRBV6-1
D: TRBD1
J: TRBJ1-1
DNA: TGTGCCAGCAGTGAAGCGGACAGGGCAGCTTTCTTT
CDR3: CASSEADRAAFF

size: few
V: TRBV5-6
D: .
J: TRBJ2-5
DNA: TGTGCCAGCAGCTTCCGCAGTGGTTTAGAGACCCAGTACTTC
CDR3: CASSFRSGLETQYF

size: .
V: TRBV5-1
D: .
J: TRBJ2-3
DNA: TGCGCCAGCAGCTCTTGGTCCCAGGGACTCACAGATACGCAGTATTTT
CDR3: CASSSWSQGLTDTQYF

size: .
V: TRBV2
D: TRBD1
J: TRBJ1-5
DNA: TGTGCCAGCAGGACTCCGACAGGGAATCAGCCCCAGCATTTT
CDR3: CASRTPTGNQPQHF

size: .
V: TRBV2
D: .
J: TRBJ1-5
DNA: TGTGCCAGCAGTGAGTCTTATAGCAATCAGCCCCAGCATTTT
CDR3: CASSESYSNQPQHF

size: few
V: TRBV4-1
D: TRBD1
J: TRBJ2-7
DNA: TGCGCCAGCAGCCAAGATCCGGGACAGGGGCTACTCTACGAGCAGTACTTC
CDR3: CASSQDPGQGLLYEQYF

size: .
V: TRBV10-2
D: TRBD2
J: TRBJ2-1
DNA: TGCGCCACTGGCCCGGGACTAGCGGGGGGGCGGGGGAATGAGCAGTTCTTC
CDR3: CATGPGLAGGRGNEQFF

size: .
V: TRBV24-1
D: .
J: TRBJ2-1
DNA: TGTGCCACCAGTGCGGAGACAGGAAGCTCCTACAATGAGCAGTTCTTC
CDR3: CATSAETGSSYNEQFF

size: .
V: TRBV6-1
D: .
J: TRBJ2-3
DNA: TGTGCCAGCAGTGAATTGGGGACTCTCACAGATACGCAGTATTTT
CDR3: CASSELGTLTDTQYF

size: .
V: TRBV7-9
D: .
J: TRBJ1-2
DNA: TGTGCCAGCAGCTGGAGCGTAACAGGGACTAAGAACTATGGCTACACCTTC
CDR3: CASSWSVTGTKNYGYTF

size: .
V: TRBV27
D: .
J: TRBJ2-1
DNA: TGTGCCAGCCTCCCAGACAGGAGCTCCTACAATGAGCAGTTCTTC
CDR3: CASLPDRSSYNEQFF

size: .
V: TRBV29-1
D: .
J: TRBJ2-3
DNA: TGCAGCGTTGTAGGGGGGGGACATAGCACAGATACGCAGTATTTT
CDR3: CSVVGGGHSTDTQYF

size: .
V: TRBV5-4
D: .
J: TRBJ2-5
DNA: TGTGCCAGCAGCTTAGATCAGGGGCGGTTGGAGACCCAGTACTTC
CDR3: CASSLDQGRLETQYF

size: .
V: TRBV14
D: .
J: TRBJ1-1
DNA: TGTGCCAGCAGCCAGCAGGGTAGGAAGAACACTGAAGCTTTCTTT
CDR3: CASSQQGRKNTEAFF

size: .
V: TRBV5-1
D: TRBD2
J: TRBJ2-1
DNA: TGCGCCAGCAGCTTTGTGATCGGGGGGAATGAGCAGTTCTTC
CDR3: CASSFVIGGNEQFF

size: .
V: TRBV7-2
D: TRBD1
J: TRBJ1-5
DNA: TGTGCCAGCAGCTTTGGGACAGGGGGCCAACAGCCCCAGCATTTT
CDR3: CASSFGTGGQQPQHF

size: .
V: TRBV14
D: .
J: TRBJ2-7
DNA: TGTGCCAGCAGCCCAAGAGCCGACAAGAGCTCCTACGAGCAGTACTTC
CDR3: CASSPRADKSSYEQYF

size: .
V: TRBV5-1
D: TRBD1
J: TRBJ1-1
DNA: TGCGCCAGCAGCATACCGGGACAGGGGAGCAATGCGGCTTTCTTT
CDR3: CASSIPGQGSNAAFF

size: .
V: TRBV7-3
D: .
J: TRBJ2-3
DNA: TGTGCCAGCAGCTCCGATATTCCGGCCGGACTTCCCGACTTTAGAGATACGCAGTATTTT
CDR3: CASSSDIPAGLPDFRDTQYF

size: .
V: TRBV6-1
D: .
J: TRBJ1-2
DNA: TGTGCCAGCAGTGAGGGGCGGCTAAGGGAGGAAGGCTACACCTTC
CDR3: CASSEGRLREEGYTF

size: .
V: TRBV5-1
D: TRBD1
J: TRBJ2-7
DNA: TGCGCCAGCAGCTCCCGACAGGGAAAGCTATCGTTGAGCTACGAGCAGTACTTC
CDR3: CASSSRQGKLSLSYEQYF

size: .
V: TRBV4-2
D: TRBD2
J: TRBJ2-3
DNA: TGTGCCAGCAGCCAAGCCCCGGGGGGGGGAGATACGCAGTATTTT
CDR3: CASSQAPGGGDTQYF

size: .
V: TRBV9
D: .
J: TRBJ2-3
DNA: TGTGCCAGCAGCTCGGACTACTCCGTCTGGTCAGATACGCAGTATTTT
CDR3: CASSSDYSVWSDTQYF

size: .
V: TRBV4-1
D: TRBD1
J: TRBJ2-1
DNA: TGCGCCAGCAGCCAACAAGACAGGGGGCTCGGTAATGAGCAGTTCTTC
CDR3: CASSQQDRGLGNEQFF

size: once
V: TRBV10-3
D: TRBD2
J: TRBJ2-1
DNA: TGTGCCATCAGTGAGCCGACTAGCGGGGGGGCGTACAATGAGCAGTTCTTC
CDR3: CAISEPTSGGAYNEQFF

size: .
V: TRBV18
D: TRBD1
J: TRBJ1-1
DNA: TGTGCCAGCTCACCTAGGACAGGGAACACTGAAGCTTTCTTT
CDR3: CASSPRTGNTEAFF

size: .
V: TRBV18
D: .
J: TRBJ1-1
DNA: TGTGCCAGCTCACCTAGACGGGAGAACACTGAAGCTTTCTTT
CDR3: CASSPRRENTEAFF

size: .
V: TRBV3-1/TRBV3-2
D: .
J: TRBJ1-1
DNA: TGTGCCAGCAGCCAAGCGAGAACTGAAGCTTTCTTT
CDR3: CASSQARTEAFF

size: once
V: TRBV9
D: .
J: TRBJ2-1
DNA: TGTGCCAGCAGCGTAGAGGAGGGGGCGAGCTCCTACAATGAGCAGTTCTTC
CDR3: CASSVEEGASSYNEQFF

size: .
V: TRBV6-5
D: .
J: TRBJ2-7
DNA: TGTGCCAGCAGATGGACTTTGGGGTACGAGCAGTACTTC
CDR3: CASRWTLGYEQYF

size: .
V: TRBV6-2/TRBV6-3
D: .
J: TRBJ2-7
DNA: TGTGCCAGCAGCCCTACATTCGGACCTGACGGAGGTATCGAGCAGTACTTC
CDR3: CASSPTFGPDGGIEQYF

size: few
V: TRBV5-6
D: TRBD1
J: TRBJ1-2
DNA: TGTGCCAGCAGCTTGTCGTACAGGGGAATTGGGGGCTACACCTTC
CDR3: CASSLSYRGIGGYTF

size: .
V: TRBV19
D: .
J: TRBJ1-1
DNA: TGTGCCAGTAGTAGTCGACAGGAATCAACTGAAGCTTTCTTT
CDR3: CASSSRQESTEAFF

size: .
V: TRBV7-4
D: .
J: TRBJ1-5
DNA: TGTGCCAGCAGCTTAGCGATGGCCAATCAGCCCCAGCATTTT
CDR3: CASSLAMANQPQHF

size: .
V: TRBV15
D: .
J: TRBJ1-1
DNA: TGTGCCACCAGCGACCTCCTGTCAGGGGCGAACACTGAAGCTTTCTTT
CDR3: CATSDLLSGANTEAFF

size: .
V: TRBV12-1
D: .
J: TRBJ2-7
DNA: TGTGCCAGACCCCGGGACAAATTCACCCACGAGCAGTACTTC
CDR3: CARPRDKFTHEQYF